The 20 T cell receptor beta chains in this list originate from one sample, sequenced in a study of T cell clones after liver transplantation. This table comes from immunoSEQ multiplex PCR, and its TCRdb copy is limited to in-frame clones, with some not included. Altogether 9,000 to 10,000 clones are present, over 55% being singletons, with the ten largest covering 22%. Here the sequenced sample was CD8+ T cells from blood, taken at the approximately 15-month timepoint. These receptors all stem from a human patient who received a liver transplant. Some T cells may possibly be graft donor cells.

The chain carries TRBV30 and TRBJ1-1; D remains ambiguous. Germline-derived CDR1 and CDR2 are GTSNPN and SVGIG (reference sequence). V lost 0 bases, J lost 1 base, and 9 bases lay in between. The CDR3 runs to 14 residues. CDR3 in amino acids: CAWSVTGSNTEAFF. The CDR3 DNA follows: TGTGCCTGGAGTGTAACGGGTTCGAACACTGAAGCTTTCTTT. Drawing the rest from reference TRBV30 and TRBJ1-1, the complete variable domain is SQTIHQWPATLVQPVGSPLSLECTVEGTSNPNLYWYRQAAGRGLQLLFYSVGIGQISSEVPQNLSASRPQDRQFILSSKKLLLSDSGFYLCAWSVTGSNTEAFFGQGTRLTVV.

The rearrangement joins TRBV27 to TRBJ2-7; tentative D call: TRBD2 (6 bases). V lost 0 bases, J lost 3 bases, and 12 bases lay in between. CDR1 MNHEY and CDR2 SMNVEV come from the germline V gene (reference sequence). This CDR3 has 15 residues. The CDR3 nucleotides read TGTGCCAGCAGTTTATCGGGCGGGACGGTCTACGAGCAGTACGTC. Protein product: CASSLSGGTVYEQYV.

The CDR3 region is CASSLREGLAGEYF. The CDR3 nucleotides read TGTGCCAGCAGCTTGAGGGAAGGACTAGCGGGGGAGTACTTC. The chain joins TRBV5-8 to TRBJ2-7; 13 nucleotides agree with TRBD2. The CDR3 runs to 14 residues. The germline V gene encodes CDR1 SGHTS and CDR2 YDEGEE. The junction had 6 bases not matched to a gene; V was cut back by 1 base and J by 11 bases. Drawing the rest from reference TRBV5-8 and TRBJ2-7, the complete variable domain is EAGVTQSPTHLIKTRGQQATLRCSPISGHTSVYWYQQALGLGLQFLLWYDEGEERNRGNFPPRFSGRQFPNYSSELNVNALELEDSALYLCASSLREGLAGEYFGPGTRLTVT.

V usage is TRBV27 and J usage is TRBJ2-1, with TRBD1 matching over 11 bases. The CDR3 loop spans 16 amino acids. Germline V gene lookup returns CDR1 MNHEY and CDR2 SMNVEV (reference sequence). V gave up 5 bases and J gave up 5 bases; unmatched junction bases: 8. The CDR3 spells CASSNPPGQGDNEQFF. CDR3 nucleotide sequence: TGTGCCAGCAGTAACCCCCCGGGACAGGGGGACAATGAGCAGTTCTTC.

V is TRBV13 and J is TRBJ2-2; 13 nucleotides align to TRBD2. There are 15 residues in the CDR3. Losses at the gene ends were 8 bases for V and 5 bases for J; bases not matched to a gene: 5. Germline V gene sequence: CDR1 PRHDT, CDR2 FYEKMQ (reference sequence). DNA of the CDR3: TGTGCCAGCTCACTAGCGGGGGGGACAACCGGGGAGCTGTTTTTT. Translation gives CASSLAGGTTGELFF.

The rearrangement uses TRBV27 and TRBJ2-1, with 9 positions matching TRBD2. Germline V gives CDR1 MNHEY, CDR2 SMNVEV (reference sequence). The CDR3 sequence is 15 residues long. V lost 4 bases to trimming and J lost 2 bases; unmatched junction nucleotides: 3. In DNA, the CDR3 is TGTGCCAGCAGTTCAGCGGGAGGCCCCTACAATGAGCAGTTCTTC. This sequence encodes CASSSAGGPYNEQFF.

This clone was seen only once. The V call is TRBV30, the J call TRBJ2-1; no firm D call. The CDR3 runs to 12 residues. Germline-derived CDR1 and CDR2 are GTSNPN and SVGIG (reference sequence). V lost 4 bases and J lost 8, with 12 bases in between. For the CDR3, the DNA is TGTGCCTGGACCCTGGGCAACGATGAGCAGTTCTTC. It translates to CAWTLGNDEQFF.

This chain joins TRBV7-9 and TRBJ2-1; D is unclear. Per germline, CDR1 SEHNR and CDR2 FQNEAQ (reference sequence). This CDR3 is built from 15 residues. The V gene lost 5 bases and the J gene lost 7 bases, with 18 bases spanning the gap. Written as DNA, the CDR3 is TGTGCCAGCAGCAAGATCTCACAATTCGGGAATGAGCAGTTCTTC. Protein sequence: CASSKISQFGNEQFF.

The genes are TRBV5-5 and TRBJ2-7, with 11 bases aligning to TRBD2. Germline V CDR1 and CDR2: SGHKS, YYEKEE (reference sequence). This CDR3 is 16 amino acids long. V shed 4 bases and J 5 bases; nucleotides not matched to a gene: 11. The CDR3 sequence is CASSRELAGVGHEQYV. The CDR3 DNA reads as TGTGCCAGCAGCCGAGAACTAGCGGGAGTTGGTCACGAGCAGTACGTC.

V and J are TRBV5-1 and TRBJ2-1; no firm D call. Germline assignment: CDR1 SGHRS and CDR2 YFSETQ. V was trimmed by 1 base and J by 4 bases, leaving 6 bases between them. The CDR3 extends over 13 amino acids. The CDR3 sequence: CASSLTAYNEQFF. In DNA form, the CDR3 reads TGCGCCAGCAGCTTGACAGCTTACAATGAGCAGTTCTTC.

The sample holds a few counts of this clone. J is TRBJ2-1 and V is TRBV11-2, with 10 bases matching TRBD2. J lost 12 bases, V lost 4 bases, and 18 bases had no gene match. Germline V gene sequence: CDR1 SGHAT, CDR2 FQNNGV. The CDR3 consists of 17 residues. The DNA of the CDR3 is TGTGCCAGCAGCTCAACTAGCGGGGAGCCCCTACTCGGAGTGCAGTTCTTC. This gives the protein CASSSTSGEPLLGVQFF. The full variable domain, with the rest looked up from reference TRBV11-2 and TRBJ2-1, is EAGVAQSPRYKIIEKRQSVAFWCNPISGHATLYWYQQILGQGPKLLIQFQNNGVVDDSQLPKDRFSAERLKGVDSTLKIQPAKLEDSAVYLCASSSTSGEPLLGVQFFGPGTRLTVL.

This clone is a singleton in its sample. The chain joins TRBV11-3 to TRBJ2-5; 7 bases align to TRBD2. CDR1 and CDR2 (germline): SGHNT, YENEEA. Germline trimming cut 4 bases from V and 6 bases from J; bases unmatched to any gene: 11. The CDR3 totals 15 residues. The DNA of the CDR3 is TGTGCCAGCAGCTCTCGGGGGGAGGTTTTAAAGACCCAGTACTTC. The encoded protein is CASSSRGEVLKTQYF.

This clone is medium-sized by share. The chain has TRBV6-5 and TRBJ1-1; tentatively, D is TRBD1 (6 bases). Trimming stripped 2 bases from V and 6 bases from J, with 10 bases between. The CDR3 runs 13 residues. The germline gives CDR1 MNHEY, CDR2 SVGAGI. DNA for the CDR3: TGTGCCAGCAGTTACAATGAGGGGGCTGAAGCTTTCTTT. The encoded protein is CASSYNEGAEAFF.

By frequency in the sample, this clone is medium-sized. This chain links TRBV7-8 with TRBJ2-7, with 11 bases aligning to TRBD2. This CDR3 comprises 15 residues. The V gene end was trimmed by 5 bases and the J gene end by 5 bases; junction bases not matched to a gene: 8. Germline V gives CDR1 SGHVS, CDR2 FQNEAQ. The CDR3 bases are TGTGCCAGCAGCCCACTAGCGGGAGTGGACCACGAGCAGTACGTC. Translated, it gives CASSPLAGVDHEQYV.

V and J are TRBV11-2 and TRBJ1-1; D is unresolved. The CDR3 spans 12 residues. The germline gives CDR1 SGHAT, CDR2 FQNNGV. The V end lost 5 bases, the J end lost 3 bases, and 7 bases lay between the germline ends. CDR3 nucleotides: TGTGCCAGCAGCCTTCAGTACACTGAAGCTTTCTTT. Translated, it gives CASSLQYTEAFF. Variable domain in full (rest from reference TRBV11-2 and TRBJ1-1): EAGVAQSPRYKIIEKRQSVAFWCNPISGHATLYWYQQILGQGPKLLIQFQNNGVVDDSQLPKDRFSAERLKGVDSTLKIQPAKLEDSAVYLCASSLQYTEAFFGQGTRLTVV.

This clone was observed a handful of times. At one boundary the junction diverges from the germline segment, which might be a read error. The chain links TRBV7-2 to TRBJ2-1; the D gene is possibly TRBD2 (6 bases). The CDR3 has 15 amino acids. Germline V CDR1 and CDR2: SGHTA, FQGNSA. CDR3 sequence reads: CASSLAPGVALGMVF. The CDR3 region has the DNA TGTGCCAGCAGCTTAGCGCCGGGGGTAGCTCTAGGTATGGTCTTC.

V usage is TRBV10-1 and J usage is TRBJ1-6; D remains ambiguous. Germline V lookup: CDR1 WNHNN, CDR2 SYGVQD (reference sequence). The CDR3 is 16 residues long. V lost 0 bases and J 7 bases, leaving 13 bases between the germline ends. Here the CDR3 reads CASSESGREKNSPLHF. The CDR3 coding sequence is TGCGCCAGCAGTGAGTCGGGTAGGGAGAAGAATTCACCCCTCCACTTT.

The chain combines TRBV7-8 with TRBJ1-5, with D tentatively TRBD1 (5 bases). This CDR3 has 15 amino acids. The germline V gene has CDR1 SGHVS and CDR2 FQNEAQ. V was pared by 5 bases and J by 3 bases, with 14 bases between. Here the CDR3 reads CASSTLQTDNQPQHF. CDR3 nucleotide sequence: TGTGCCAGCAGCACGTTACAGACAGACAATCAGCCCCAGCATTTT.

Remarks on this clone: Other nucleotide sequences in the sample specify the same CDR3. This chain uses TRBV28 with TRBJ2-3, with D hard to call. This CDR3 has 14 amino acids. Germline values: CDR1 MDHEN, CDR2 SYDVKM. Trimming pared 3 bases from V and 2 bases from J, leaving 9 bases between. CDR3 protein: CASSLSGTTDTQYF. DNA for the CDR3: TGTGCCAGCAGTTTGTCCGGTACCACAGATACGCAGTATTTT.

The rearrangement uses TRBV11-2 and TRBJ2-2, with D possibly TRBD2 on 7 matching bases. Germline V lookup: CDR1 SGHAT, CDR2 FQNNGV. Trimming took off 5 bases at V and 5 bases at J, with 12 bases between the two ends. CDR3 length equals 14 residues. The CDR3 DNA reads TGTGCCAGCAGCCCGGCGGGGGCTACCGGGGAGCTGTTTTTT. It specifies CASSPAGATGELFF.